This T cell receptor (beta chain) was identified in a study of T cells in Graves' hyperthyroidism and ophthalmopathy. Study background: At the time of initial diagnosis and before any treatment, peripheral blood was collected.

Exclusion of patients followed from uncontrolled infection, other autoimmune disease, pregnancy or lactation. Study results and caveats: Most clonotypes expanded in the thyroid (above 0.001) were also present in blood. Ophthalmopathy was model-predicted a median approximately 6.9 months pre-onset.

Per the germline V gene, CDR1 is DFQATT and CDR2 is SNEGSKA (reference sequence). The CDR3 spans 14 residues. With V trimmed by 6 bases and J by 0 bases, 4 bases remained unmatched. The CDR3 regions of TCR beta were amplified from RNA transcripts. HTBI primers were used for first-round RT-PCR of the TCR CDR3. TCRdb reanalysed the multiplex PCR reads using MiXCR and keeps one entry per CDR3 protein. The sample includes some 500,000 distinct CDR3 sequences, around 14% seen only once; the top ten take around a sixth. The sample holds many counts of this clonotype. Its antigen is not identified. The material sequenced was blood. The clonotype was recovered from a woman younger than 35 with Graves' hyperthyroidism. The rearrangement uses TRBV20-1 and TRBJ1-4; 7 bases align to TRBD1. The CDR3 DNA follows: TGCAGTGCCAGGGACAGTTCAACTAATGAAAAACTGTTTTTT. Its protein is CSARDSSTNEKLFF.